The 14 T cell receptor beta chains presented below share a single source sample, sequenced in a study of blood T cells in healthy people across ages. The second PCR ran about 6 to 12 cycles with a sample-barcoded 5' primer and J-beta primers. TCRdb reanalysed the 5' RACE reads using MiXCR and keeps one entry per CDR3 protein. The data show 1.5 million to 2 million distinct CDR3 sequences, around 50% seen once. Sequencing input: blood. Receptors originate from a middle-aged woman in good health.

The gene calls are TRBV5-5 and TRBJ2-7; possible D gene TRBD1, 6 bases. Between the trimmed V and J ends, which lost 4 bases and 3 bases, there was a span of 11 bases. The CDR3 consists of 13 residues. Germline loops: CDR1 SGHKS, CDR2 YYEKEE (reference sequence). The CDR3 DNA reads as TGTGCCAGCAGCGAGCTGACAGGCTACGAGCAGTACTTC. Translation gives CASSELTGYEQYF.

The genes are TRBV18 and TRBJ2-5; possible D gene TRBD1, 6 bases. The DNA matches TRBJ2-7 better at its end, which makes the J call doubtful. Germline V lookup: CDR1 KGHSH, CDR2 LQKENI. The CDR3 loop spans 16 amino acids. Written as DNA, the CDR3 is TGTGCCAGCTCACCGGCCGGGACACGGACCCCCTACGAGCAGTACTTC. It yields the protein CASSPAGTRTPYEQYF.

This clonotype was seen a handful of times. The chain links TRBV10-3 to TRBJ2-3; D is undetermined. The V end lost 0 bases, the J end lost 2 bases, and 3 bases lay between the germline ends. The germline gives CDR1 ENHRY, CDR2 SYGVKD. The CDR3 consists of 13 residues. The CDR3 protein is CAISESATDTQYF. The CDR3 DNA follows: TGTGCCATCAGTGAGTCGGCCACAGATACGCAGTATTTT.

Concerning this clonotype itself: A read error may produce the germline difference seen at one junction end. The V gene is TRBV7-9, the J gene TRBJ2-5, with 8 nucleotides matching TRBD1. The CDR3 runs to 14 residues. Germline CDR1 and CDR2: SEHNR and FQNEAQ (reference sequence). Written as DNA, the CDR3 is TGTGCCAGCAGCCTGGGACAGGCCCGGGGGACCCGGTACTTC. Its translation is CASSLGQARGTRYF.

The rearrangement links TRBV12-3 or TRBV12-4 to TRBJ2-4; 10 bases line up with TRBD1. V lost 6 bases and J lost 8; bases outside the gene matches: 7. This CDR3 is built from 14 residues. The CDR3 loop reads CASSHRDRGYIQYF. DNA of the CDR3: TGTGCCAGCAGCCACCGGGACAGGGGATACATTCAGTACTTC.

This clonotype has ten or more counts. The chain recombines TRBV6-5 with TRBJ2-7; 9 bases are shared with TRBD1. With 6 bases clipped from V and 0 bases from J, the junction kept 6 bases outside the gene matches. This CDR3 contains 15 residues. The germline V gene has CDR1 MNHEY and CDR2 SVGAGI. The CDR3 is CASSSGQGFSYEQYF. CDR3 sequence (DNA): TGTGCCAGCAGCTCCGGACAGGGGTTCTCCTACGAGCAGTACTTC.

This clonotype was seen a few times. This sequence joins TRBV10-3 and TRBJ2-3, with TRBD2 matching over 8 bases. Germline V gene lookup returns CDR1 ENHRY and CDR2 SYGVKD. This CDR3 has 14 residues. Unmatched junction bases numbered 3, after V lost 4 bases and J lost 3 bases. In nucleotides, the CDR3 is TGTGCCATCAGTGGTGGCGGGGGGACAGATACGCAGTATTTT. This codes for CAISGGGGTDTQYF.

The chain uses TRBV3-1 and TRBJ1-2; D might be TRBD1 (5 bases). Trimming cost V 0 bases and J 6 bases, with 14 bases left between them. CDR3 length: 15 residues. CDR1 LGHDT and CDR2 YNNKEL come from the germline V gene (reference sequence). In nucleotides, the CDR3 is TGTGCCAGCAGCCAAGAGCCGGGACTTTACCATGGCTACACCTTC. This translates into CASSQEPGLYHGYTF. Based on the CDR3 plus reference TRBV3-1 and TRBJ1-2, the full variable domain is DTAVSQTPKYLVTQMGNDKSIKCEQNLGHDTMYWYKQDSKKFLKIMFSYNNKELIINETVPNRFSPKSPDKAHLNLHINSLELGDSAVYFCASSQEPGLYHGYTFGSGTRLTVV.

The chain employs TRBV4-2 and TRBJ2-7; D possibly corresponds to TRBD2 (6 bases). Germline V gene lookup returns CDR1 LGHNA and CDR2 YNFKEQ. The CDR3 totals 15 residues. V dropped 0 bases and J dropped 7 bases, with 16 bases sitting between them. In DNA, the CDR3 is TGTGCCAGCAGCCAAGATCGGACTACCCTTAATGAGCAGTACTTC. Its translation is CASSQDRTTLNEQYF.

The CDR3 DNA reads as TGTGCCAGCAGCGGCAGCACGGGACAGTCCTTCTCCTACAATGAGCAGTTCTTC. Translating it yields CASSGSTGQSFSYNEQFF. The genes are TRBV7-9 and TRBJ2-1, with TRBD1 identical over 7 bases. V dropped 5 bases and J dropped 0; count of bases not matched to a gene: 13. The CDR3 consists of 18 residues. CDR1 is SEHNR, CDR2 FQNEAQ, per germline (reference sequence).

V gene TRBV20-1 combines with J gene TRBJ1-2; D unresolved. Germline lookup yields CDR1 DFQATT and CDR2 SNEGSKA (reference sequence). Trimming removed 1 base from V and 13 bases from J, with 16 bases in between. The CDR3 covers 12 residues. CDR3 in amino acids: CSARVRGTDVTF. CDR3 nucleotide sequence: TGCAGTGCTAGAGTCCGGGGAACAGATGTCACCTTC.

This chain uses TRBV20-1 with TRBJ1-5, with 8 bases fitting TRBD1. Germline lookup yields CDR1 DFQATT and CDR2 SNEGSKA (reference sequence). The CDR3 is 16 residues long. V gave up 1 base and J gave up 0 bases; unmatched junction bases: 5. CDR3 nucleotide sequence: TGCAGTGCTAGAGGCGACAGGGGAGGTAGCAATCAGCCCCAGCATTTT. It is translated as CSARGDRGGSNQPQHF.

The chain employs TRBV18 and TRBJ1-2; the match to TRBD1 covers 7 bases. The CDR3 covers 16 residues. V was pared by 0 bases and J by 4 bases, with 8 bases of the junction left unmatched. CDR1 and CDR2 from the germline V gene are KGHSH and LQKENI. Here the CDR3 DNA reads TGTGCCAGCTCACCACCGGACCGGGACAGATTCTATGGCTACACCTTC. Its translation: CASSPPDRDRFYGYTF. Filled out from reference TRBV18 and TRBJ1-2, the complete variable domain reads NAGVMQNPRHLVRRRGQEARLRCSPMKGHSHVYWYRQLPEEGLKFMVYLQKENIIDESGMPKERFSAEFPKEGPSILRIQQVVRGDSAAYFCASSPPDRDRFYGYTFGSGTRLTVV.

The chain is built from TRBV4-3 and TRBJ1-2; TRBD1 is a possible D gene (6 bases). The CDR3 is made up of 14 amino acids. V dropped 1 base and J dropped 2 bases, with 8 bases sitting between them. Germline V gene data show CDR1 as LGHNA and CDR2 as YSLEER. The CDR3 reads CASSQGGANYGYTF. The DNA for the CDR3 is TGCGCCAGCAGCCAAGGGGGGGCGAACTATGGCTACACCTTC.